This T cell receptor (beta chain) derives from a study of blood T cell repertoires in COVID-19. The CDR3 consists of 14 residues. Per germline, CDR1 SGDLS and CDR2 YYNGEE. V was cut by 0 bases and J by 2 bases, with 8 bases left in between. Only in-frame clones appear in the TCRdb table, and some are missing; sequencing was by immunoSEQ multiplex PCR. The sample carries some 200,000 clones, about nine tenths recorded once. The sequencing input was peripheral blood. The chain uses TRBV9 and TRBJ1-2; D gene unclear. The receptor comes from a man aged 50 to 60 with acute or convalescent COVID-19. The CDR3 bases are TGTGCCAGCAGCGTAGGTGAGCAAAACTATGGCTACACCTTC. Translated, it gives CASSVGEQNYGYTF.